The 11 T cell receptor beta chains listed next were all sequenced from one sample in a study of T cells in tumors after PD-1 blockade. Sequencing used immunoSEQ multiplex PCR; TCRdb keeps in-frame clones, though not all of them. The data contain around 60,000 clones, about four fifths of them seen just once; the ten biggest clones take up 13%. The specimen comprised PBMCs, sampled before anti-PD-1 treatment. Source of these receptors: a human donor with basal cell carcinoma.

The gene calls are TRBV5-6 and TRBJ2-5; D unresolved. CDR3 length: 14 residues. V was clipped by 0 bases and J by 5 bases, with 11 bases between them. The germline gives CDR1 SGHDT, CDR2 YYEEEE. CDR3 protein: CASSLVQPGETQYF. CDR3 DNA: TGTGCCAGCAGCTTGGTTCAGCCCGGCGAGACCCAGTACTTC.

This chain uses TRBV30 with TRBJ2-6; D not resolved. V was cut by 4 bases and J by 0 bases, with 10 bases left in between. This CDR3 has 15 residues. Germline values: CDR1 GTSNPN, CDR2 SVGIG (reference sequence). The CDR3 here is CAWMAADSGANVLTF. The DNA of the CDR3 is TGTGCCTGGATGGCCGCCGACTCTGGGGCCAACGTCCTGACTTTC.

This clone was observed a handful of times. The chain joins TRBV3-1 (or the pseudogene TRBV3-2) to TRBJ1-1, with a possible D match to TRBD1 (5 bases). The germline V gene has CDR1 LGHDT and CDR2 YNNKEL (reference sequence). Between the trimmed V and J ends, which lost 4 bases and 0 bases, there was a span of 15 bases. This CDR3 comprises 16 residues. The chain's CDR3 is CASSPAGQAMNTEAFF. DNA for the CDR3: TGTGCCAGCAGCCCCGCGGGGCAGGCTATGAACACTGAAGCTTTCTTT.

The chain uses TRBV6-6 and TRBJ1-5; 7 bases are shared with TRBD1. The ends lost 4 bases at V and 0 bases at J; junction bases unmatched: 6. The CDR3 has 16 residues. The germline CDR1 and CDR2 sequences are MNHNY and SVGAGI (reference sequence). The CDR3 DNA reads TGTGCCAGCAGTTCCCCCCGGACAGGTAGCAATCAGCCCCAGCATTTT. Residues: CASSSPRTGSNQPQHF.

The CDR3 reads CASSLGQGYNSPLHF. The CDR3 nucleotides are TGCGCCAGCAGCTTGGGGCAGGGATATAATTCACCCCTCCACTTT. The V gene is TRBV5-1, the J gene TRBJ1-6; TRBD1 is a possible D gene (5 bases). Trimming pared 0 bases from V and 4 bases from J, leaving 8 bases between. The CDR3 loop spans 15 amino acids. Germline V gives CDR1 SGHRS, CDR2 YFSETQ. The full variable domain, rest sourced from reference TRBV5-1 and TRBJ1-6, is KAGVTQTPRYLIKTRGQQVTLSCSPISGHRSVSWYQQTPGQGLQFLFEYFSETQRNKGNFPGRFSGRQFSNSRSEMNVSTLELGDSALYLCASSLGQGYNSPLHFGNGTRLTVT.

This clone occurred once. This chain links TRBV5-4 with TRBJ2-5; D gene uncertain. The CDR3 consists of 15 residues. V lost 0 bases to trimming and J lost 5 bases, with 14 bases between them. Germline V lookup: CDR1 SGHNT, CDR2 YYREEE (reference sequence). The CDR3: CASSLAPHNEETQYF. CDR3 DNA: TGTGCCAGCAGCTTGGCCCCCCATAACGAGGAGACCCAGTACTTC.

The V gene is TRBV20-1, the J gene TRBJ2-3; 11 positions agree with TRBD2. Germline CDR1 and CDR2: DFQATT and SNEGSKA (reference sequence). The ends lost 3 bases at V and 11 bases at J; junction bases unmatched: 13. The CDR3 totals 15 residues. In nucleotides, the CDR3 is TGCAGTGCTAGTCTAGCGGGGGGCTCCCATGGTGGGCAGTATTTT. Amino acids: CSASLAGGSHGGQYF.

CDR3: CASSYAQPGTDTQYF. The CDR3 DNA is TGTGCCAGCAGTTACGCACAACCGGGCACAGATACGCAGTATTTT. The chain links TRBV6-5 to TRBJ2-3, with D uncertain. The CDR3 spans 15 residues. V was cut by 2 bases and J by 1 base, with 10 bases left in between. Germline values: CDR1 MNHEY, CDR2 SVGAGI.

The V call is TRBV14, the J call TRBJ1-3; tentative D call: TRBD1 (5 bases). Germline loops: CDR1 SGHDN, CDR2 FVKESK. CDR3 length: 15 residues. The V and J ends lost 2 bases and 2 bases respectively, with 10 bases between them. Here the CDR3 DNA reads TGTGCCAGCAGCCAAAAGACAGTCACTGGAAACACCATATATTTT. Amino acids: CASSQKTVTGNTIYF.

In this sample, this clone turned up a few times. CDR3: CASSPTRGANEQFF. Written as DNA, the CDR3 is TGTGCCAGCAGCCCCACTCGCGGGGCCAATGAGCAGTTCTTC. V usage is TRBV16 and J usage is TRBJ2-1; D is possibly TRBD2 (6 bases). This CDR3 contains 14 residues. V lost 4 bases to trimming and J lost 6 bases, with 13 bases between them. The germline CDR1 and CDR2 sequences are KGHSY and FQNENV.

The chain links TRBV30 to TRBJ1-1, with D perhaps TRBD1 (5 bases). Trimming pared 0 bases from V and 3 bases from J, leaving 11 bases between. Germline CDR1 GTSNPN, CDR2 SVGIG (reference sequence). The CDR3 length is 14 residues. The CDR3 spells CAWSVPRGYTEAFF. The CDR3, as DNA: TGTGCCTGGAGTGTACCTCGGGGGTACACTGAAGCTTTCTTT.